This entry concerns a single T cell receptor beta chain. A few counts support this clone. Its antigen target is currently unknown. No much larger clone exists at a distance of one base, and base qualities are not known. The CDR3 starts with the cysteine, ends with the phenylalanine, and has 13 residues. Just CDR3 DNA is preserved here, 39 bases in frame from base 1. CDR1 and CDR2, looked up from the germline V gene, are SGHRS and YFSETQ. The junction carries 10 bases between V and J, which are trimmed by 0 bases and 7 bases respectively. These data are taken from a study of blood T cell repertoires in COVID-19 (dated by TCRdb to the early 2020s). In terms of the full investigation: Samples from collaborators originated in the United States, Italy and Spain and spanned both the acute and convalescent phases of COVID-19. The prospective study material was composed of cDNA or gDNA derived from T cells, B-cell-depleted T cells, or PBMCs. Subjects who had been exposed to COVID-19, were actively infected with it, or had recovered from it provided the deeply sampled blood TCRbeta repertoires that made up the dataset. The repertoires were made available in a free public database intended to serve as a resource for research on the immune response to SARS-CoV-2. Samples came from the ongoing ImmuneRACE study (first 160 participants) plus 1,254 subjects from 6 global collaborators. Nearly every sample came with metadata listing a de-identified subject ID, COVID-19 status, age in years and sex. Where available, HLA class I and class II types were taken from metadata supplied by the sample provider and were not determined by assay-based typing.

Participants in the prospective study were enrolled through a virtual design, were aged roughly 18 to 100 years, and lived in approximately 25 United States geographic areas. In the prospective study, participants were assigned to cohorts based on the clinical history participants reported in a screening survey and a study questionnaire. Recovered participants in ImmuneRACE Cohort 3 were defined as having two consecutive negative NP/OP PCR tests, clearance from a healthcare professional, or resolution of symptoms. Mobile phlebotomists in the prospective study collected whole blood, serum and a nasopharyngeal or oropharyngeal swab from every participant. Prospective study participants could optionally give additional blood draws and questionnaires over an approximately two-month period. Before DNA extraction, blood samples from the prospective study were shipped at room temperature or frozen. Findings and caveats that apply to the study as a whole: Clinical and demographic metadata were provided uncurated, with the amount varying by source and participant.

TCRbeta CDR3 regions were amplified from genomic DNA by means of the immunoSEQ Assay, a bias-controlled multiplex PCR. On the study's bioinformatics: The number of nucleated cells in each sample was estimated by amplification of reference gene primers within the assay. To quantify the absolute abundance of each unique TCRbeta CDR3 rearrangement, sequence reads were collapsed and filtered. Productive Simpson clonality was computed per sample as the square root of Simpson's diversity index over productive rearrangements. TCRdb's version of the immuneACCESS table is confined to in-frame rearrangements and falls short of the full clone set. An unresolved V gene accounts for under half of the shortfall where checked; the remainder is of unknown origin. The DNA gave D and trimming, while V, J and clone size come from that table. For this sample the table gives just over 300,000 clones, of which about nine tenths were detected only once. The top ten clones comprise about 4.6% of the sample.

Rearrangement joined TRBV5-1 to TRBJ1-1, and perhaps TRBD1 as D gene, on 5 matching bases. The sample comprised PBMCs or T cells enriched from blood (not recorded which). The TCR was taken from a man aged 25 to 40 who had recovered from COVID-19. CDR3 sequence: CASSLAWQGEAFF. The DNA sequence is as follows: TGCGCCAGCAGCTTGGCATGGCAGGGTGAAGCTTTCTTT.